Included here is one T cell receptor (beta chain) sequence, with context. Antigen unknown. The repertoire was sequenced with immunoSEQ multiplex PCR; TCRdb's copy has only in-frame clones and lacks some. The profile shows some 80,000 clones, 80% to 90% of them singletons. This sample stems from a study of T cell responses to AZD1222 COVID-19 vaccine. Study in general: Second-dose timings of about 4 or about 12 weeks were pooled. Study conclusions and caveats: No repertoire was sampled before or during the peak T cell response, only after it.

Looked up from germline, CDR1 is KGHDR and CDR2 is SFDVKD. Trimming took 5 bases from V and 3 from J; bases not matched to a gene: 8. CDR3 length: 15 residues. The chain combines TRBV24-1 with TRBJ2-7; 8 bases match TRBD1. This sequence originates from an adult in good health. Source: peripheral blood, taken on day 0 of AZD1222 vaccination. CDR3 sequence (DNA): TGTGCCACCAGTGGTTCCGGGACAGGCGACTACGAGCAGTACTTC. Protein: CATSGSGTGDYEQYF.